This T cell receptor (beta chain) was captured in a study of cytomegalovirus exposure and HLA in healthy donors. PCR involved 60 Vbeta and 13 Jbeta primers. The data were produced by immunoSEQ multiplex PCR, yet TCRdb's version contains in-frame clones alone and is incomplete. The data contain 200,000 or so clones, nearly 80% of them singletons. This receptor was identified in a woman aged 25 to 39 in good health and CMV-seropositive. The source material was PBMCs.

The CDR3 coding sequence is TGCAGCGTTGTATGGAGTTGGGTTTATGGCTACACCTTC. It codes for CSVVWSWVYGYTF. This rearrangement joins TRBV29-1 to TRBJ1-2; D unresolved. This CDR3 contains 13 residues. The V end was cut by 4 bases, the J end by 5 bases, with 14 bases between. The V gene's germline CDR1 is SQVTM and CDR2 ANQGSEA.